The 25 T cell receptor beta chains given below trace back to one sample, sequenced in a study of early T cells in non-severe SARS-CoV-2 infection. MiXCR was run by TCRdb on the 5' RACE reads, yielding one entry per CDR3 protein. The sample carries about 42,000 distinct CDR3 sequences, around 7% recorded once. Sequenced material: whole blood. These receptors were taken from an adult who was a healthcare worker with PCR-confirmed SARS-CoV-2 infection or an uninfected control (not recorded which).

This clonotype was recorded many times. The chain has TRBV12-3 or TRBV12-4 and TRBJ1-5, with a possible D match to TRBD1 (5 bases). Trimming removed 9 bases at V and 5 bases at J, with 14 bases between. The CDR3 extends over 13 amino acids. CDR3 loop: CASGQRGYQPQHF. The CDR3 DNA sequence: TGTGCCAGTGGTCAGCGGGGCTATCAGCCCCAGCATTTT.

This clonotype has just a few counts. This sequence joins TRBV6-1 and TRBJ1-2, with D hard to call. Trimming cost V 2 bases and J 0 bases, with 7 bases left between them. Germline assignment: CDR1 MNHNS and CDR2 SASEGT. The CDR3 consists of 14 residues. The CDR3 protein is CASSEYRANYGYTF. The DNA of the CDR3 is TGTGCCAGCAGTGAATACCGAGCTAACTATGGCTACACCTTC.

This clonotype was picked up a small number of times. V usage is TRBV12-3 or TRBV12-4 and J usage is TRBJ2-2, with 9 bases identical to TRBD2. The CDR3 is 15 amino acids. V lost 3 bases and J lost 4; bases outside the gene matches: 3. DNA of the CDR3: TGTGCCAGCAGTTTCTCGCGGGGGGGCACCGGGGAGCTGTTTTTT. Its protein product is CASSFSRGGTGELFF.

This clonotype was counted only a few times. The chain links TRBV2 to TRBJ2-4; TRBD2 is a possible D gene (6 bases). With 0 bases removed from V and 2 bases from J, the gap between germline ends came to 14 bases. This CDR3 region has 17 residues. The germline V gene encodes CDR1 SNHLY and CDR2 FYNNEI. CDR3 protein: CASSEARARGTKNIQYF. CDR3 DNA: TGTGCCAGCAGTGAAGCGCGGGCCCGGGGGACCAAAAACATTCAGTACTTC.

The gene calls are TRBV19 and TRBJ1-4; no definite D call. Germline assignment: CDR1 LNHDA and CDR2 SQIVND (reference sequence). Trimming stripped 3 bases from V and 0 bases from J, with 11 bases between. CDR3 length: 16 amino acids. The CDR3 nucleotides are TGTGCCAGTAGTATGGAGCGGTCGGCAACTAATGAAAAACTGTTTTTT. This gives the protein CASSMERSATNEKLFF.

V and J are TRBV19 and TRBJ1-2; 7 positions match TRBD1. CDR3 length equals 16 residues. Germline V lookup: CDR1 LNHDA, CDR2 SQIVND (reference sequence). The V gene end was trimmed by 5 bases and the J gene end by 2 bases; junction bases not matched to a gene: 11. DNA for the CDR3: TGTGCCAGTAGTCCCCCGGGACAGACCACCAACTATGGCTACACCTTC. Translation: CASSPPGQTTNYGYTF.

V and J are TRBV10-2 and TRBJ1-2, with 8 bases aligning to TRBD1. J gave up 4 bases and V 2 bases, and 3 bases lay outside the gene matches. CDR1 is WSHSY, CDR2 SAAADI, per germline. The CDR3 contains 14 residues. CDR3 nucleotide sequence: TGCGCCAGCAGTGAGCCCGGACAGGGCTATGGCTACACCTTC. As protein: CASSEPGQGYGYTF.

This clonotype was seen at least ten times. The V gene is TRBV4-1, the J gene TRBJ2-7, with D possibly matching TRBD2 (5 bases). The CDR3 covers 14 residues. Germline loops: CDR1 MGHRA, CDR2 YSYEKL. The V gene lost 0 bases and the J gene lost 3 bases, with 9 bases spanning the gap. The CDR3 DNA reads TGCGCCAGCAGCCAAGAGTTTGCGGGCTACGAGCAGTACTTC. Residues: CASSQEFAGYEQYF.

This chain uses TRBV5-1 with TRBJ2-6; 10 nucleotides line up with TRBD1. CDR3 length equals 18 residues. V was clipped by 4 bases and J by 0 bases; unmatched bases: 7. Germline CDR1 reads SGHRS; CDR2 reads YFSETQ. The CDR3 is CASSQRDRGVSGANVLTF. CDR3 bases: TGCGCCAGCAGCCAACGGGACAGGGGTGTCTCTGGGGCCAACGTCCTGACTTTC.

This clonotype was counted ten times or more. This sequence joins TRBV10-3 and TRBJ2-1, with 10 positions matching TRBD2. This CDR3 is built from 15 residues. Germline assignment: CDR1 ENHRY and CDR2 SYGVKD. Unmatched junction bases numbered 4, after V lost 6 bases and J lost 2 bases. This chain's CDR3 is CAIRETSGAYNEQFF. The CDR3 region has the DNA TGTGCCATCAGAGAAACTAGCGGGGCCTACAATGAGCAGTTCTTC.

The chain has TRBV12-3 or TRBV12-4 and TRBJ2-3, with D unresolved. This CDR3 is 15 amino acids long. Trimming stripped 4 bases from V and 1 base from J, with 12 bases between. The CDR3 protein is CASSSRTRGTDTQYF. As DNA, the CDR3 is TGTGCCAGCAGTTCCCGGACCCGGGGCACAGATACGCAGTATTTT.

This clonotype has at least ten counts. The chain recombines TRBV29-1 with TRBJ1-1, with D uncertain. The germline CDR1 and CDR2 sequences are SQVTM and ANQGSEA. This CDR3 is built from 12 residues. Trimming cost V 3 bases and J 0 bases, with 5 bases left between them. The CDR3 reads CSVDGVNTEAFF. Here the CDR3 DNA reads TGCAGCGTTGACGGAGTGAACACTGAAGCTTTCTTT.

This clonotype was picked up a small number of times. V usage is TRBV5-4 and J usage is TRBJ1-2; D uncertain. The CDR3 length is 12 residues. Germline CDR1 and CDR2: SGHNT and YYREEE (reference sequence). The ends were cut back, 4 bases at V and 3 bases at J, with 7 bases in the middle. The CDR3 bases are TGTGCCAGCAGCCAGCACGACTATGGCTACACCTTC. Translation: CASSQHDYGYTF.

There are many counts of this clonotype. The chain couples TRBV4-1 to TRBJ1-1; no clear D gene. CDR3 length equals 14 residues. CDR1 is MGHRA, CDR2 YSYEKL, per germline. Between the trimmed V and J ends, which lost 0 bases and 5 bases, there was a span of 10 bases. The CDR3 coding sequence is TGCGCCAGCAGCCAAGATTTGGGAAGGACTGAAGCTTTCTTT. It translates to CASSQDLGRTEAFF.

This clonotype was observed at least ten times. V is TRBV7-3 and J is TRBJ1-1; D is unresolved. Germline lookup yields CDR1 SGHTA and CDR2 FQGTGA. The CDR3 is 14 residues long. The ends were cut back, 5 bases at V and 1 base at J, with 11 bases in the middle. The CDR3 region has the DNA TGTGCCAGCAGCCAGGACGGTTCGAACACTGAAGCTTTCTTT. Translating it yields CASSQDGSNTEAFF.

This clonotype was counted only a few times. The chain has TRBV2 and TRBJ1-4, with TRBD1 matching 7 bases. This CDR3 spans 14 amino acids. CDR1 is SNHLY and CDR2 is FYNNEI in the germline V gene. Unmatched junction bases numbered 9, after V lost 6 bases and J lost 8 bases. The CDR3 loop is CASRMTGQAEKLFF. The CDR3 DNA follows: TGTGCCAGCAGGATGACAGGGCAGGCCGAAAAACTGTTTTTT.

V is TRBV28 and J is TRBJ2-7; D is perhaps TRBD1 or TRBD2 (5 bases each). Germline values: CDR1 MDHEN, CDR2 SYDVKM. This CDR3 is built from 16 residues. Trimming left V 10 bases short and J 2 bases short, with 24 bases between. CDR3 DNA sequence: TGTGCCAACGTCCGACTGCCGGGACGCCAAACCTACGAGCAGTACTTC. Protein sequence: CANVRLPGRQTYEQYF.

This clonotype was recorded many times. This chain connects TRBV12-3 or TRBV12-4 to TRBJ2-5; D uncertain. CDR3 length: 12 residues. V was trimmed by 2 bases and J by 1 base, leaving 2 bases between them. The CDR3 bases are TGTGCCAGCAGTTTAATCCAAGAGACCCAGTACTTC. This sequence encodes CASSLIQETQYF.

The V gene is TRBV5-1, the J gene TRBJ2-3; D remains ambiguous. Trimming left V 0 bases short and J 0 bases short, with 8 bases between. Germline CDR1 reads SGHRS; CDR2 reads YFSETQ. The CDR3 runs 15 residues. The CDR3, as DNA: TGCGCCAGCAGCTTGGGTGGACCTAGCACAGATACGCAGTATTTT. Its translation: CASSLGGPSTDTQYF.

This clonotype has a count of ten or more. This sequence joins TRBV7-3 and TRBJ2-1; D remains unclear. V was trimmed by 5 bases and J by 0 bases, leaving 11 bases between them. CDR1 and CDR2 from the germline V gene are SGHTA and FQGTGA. The CDR3 runs 15 residues. CDR3 in DNA: TGTGCCAGCAGCCGTCAGCCGAGCTCCTACAATGAGCAGTTCTTC. The encoded protein is CASSRQPSSYNEQFF.

This clonotype showed up many times. This chain joins TRBV10-2 and TRBJ2-3; 8 bases are shared with TRBD1. This CDR3 has 15 residues. Trimming took 3 bases from V and 4 from J; bases not matched to a gene: 6. Germline V gives CDR1 WSHSY, CDR2 SAAADI. As DNA, the CDR3 is TGCGCCAGCAGTGACTGGACAGGGACAGCAGATACGCAGTATTTT. Residues: CASSDWTGTADTQYF.

This clonotype was counted many times. Germline is not matched at one junction end, which may reflect a read error. V is TRBV2 and J is TRBJ1-4; possible D gene TRBD1, 6 bases. The CDR3 loop spans 14 amino acids. Germline assignment: CDR1 SNHLY and CDR2 FYNNEI. This CDR3 is CASSGGAADEKLFF. The CDR3, as DNA: TGTGCCAGCAGTGGGGGGGCAGCCGATGAAAAGCTGTTTTTT.

This clonotype was seen ten or more times. This chain connects TRBV4-1 to TRBJ1-5, with D hard to call. Trimming cost V 3 bases and J 5 bases, with 8 bases left between them. Germline CDR1 is MGHRA and CDR2 is YSYEKL. This CDR3 has 13 residues. The CDR3 reads CASSHPGDQPQHF. CDR3 nucleotide sequence: TGCGCCAGCAGCCACCCGGGCGATCAGCCCCAGCATTTT.

About this clonotype: It may be a read error: a sequence one base away is much more abundant. V usage is TRBV3-1 and J usage is TRBJ2-6; no clear D. This CDR3 is 16 amino acids long. Trimming shortened V by 4 bases and J by 1 base, and 11 bases separated the two germline ends. The germline V gene has CDR1 LGHDT and CDR2 YNNKEL (reference sequence). Written as DNA, the CDR3 is TGTGCCAGCAGCCTCCTTGGCAGTTCTGGGGCCAACGTCCTGACTTTC. This codes for CASSLLGSSGANVLTF. Full variable domain (missing parts from reference TRBV3-1 and TRBJ2-6): DTAVSQTPKYLVTQMGNDKSIKCEQNLGHDTMYWYKQDSKKFLKIMFSYNNKELIINETVPNRFSPKSPDKAHLNLHINSLELGDSAVYFCASSLLGSSGANVLTFGAGSRLTVL.

This clonotype was found many times. The chain couples TRBV6-2 or TRBV6-3 to TRBJ1-2; 7 bases map to TRBD1. The CDR3 covers 12 residues. Germline values: CDR1 MNHEY, CDR2 SVGEGT. With V trimmed by 2 bases and J by 8 bases, 2 bases remained unmatched. DNA for the CDR3: TGTGCCAGCAGTTACGGGACAGAAGGCTACACCTTC. It is translated as CASSYGTEGYTF.